The 17 T cell receptor beta chains reported below all come from one sample, sequenced in a study of T cell repertoires in cytomegalovirus infection. TCRdb itself ran the reads through MiXCR, one entry per CDR3 protein. The sample has about 740,000 distinct CDR3 sequences; roughly 30% are singletons. The antigens these receptors bind are not known. The starting material was cultured PBMCs, obtained from culture after CMV antigen stimulation. These TCRs come from a human donor in good health (CMV status not recorded). Some clones in this sample may be carry-over from other donors' samples.

This clonotype was counted only a few times. The chain carries TRBV5-6 and TRBJ2-3, with 7 bases identical to TRBD2. Germline CDR1 is SGHDT and CDR2 is YYEEEE. CDR3 length: 16 residues. V dropped 3 bases and J dropped 0; count of bases not matched to a gene: 7. CDR3 sequence: CASSSGTIGSTDTQYF. DNA of the CDR3: TGTGCCAGCAGCTCCGGGACTATCGGTAGCACAGATACGCAGTATTTT.

This clonotype was counted at least ten times. V and J are TRBV7-2 and TRBJ1-4; tentative D call: TRBD1 (6 bases). Trimming pared 3 bases from V and 3 bases from J, leaving 14 bases between. Germline V gene sequence: CDR1 SGHTA, CDR2 FQGNSA. CDR3 length: 16 residues. The CDR3 here is CASSFQGRGANEKLFF. CDR3 in DNA: TGTGCCAGCAGCTTCCAGGGGCGGGGAGCTAATGAAAAACTGTTTTTT.

The CDR3 DNA reads TGTGCCAGCAACACGGCGGGGGGGCCTACGAAGCAGTACTTC. It codes for CASNTAGGPTKQYF. The rearrangement uses TRBV28 and TRBJ2-7; 9 bases agree with TRBD2. V shed 7 bases and J 8 bases; nucleotides not matched to a gene: 12. CDR1 MDHEN and CDR2 SYDVKM come from the germline V gene. This CDR3 is 14 amino acids long.

This clonotype has just a few counts. The rearrangement joins TRBV6-5 to TRBJ2-2; no definite D call. Deletions cut 2 bases from V and 5 bases from J, with 9 bases between. This CDR3 is 14 amino acids long. Looked up from germline, CDR1 is MNHEY and CDR2 is SVGAGI. CDR3 residues: CASSYVGRTGELFF. The CDR3 nucleotides read TGTGCCAGCAGTTACGTAGGGCGGACCGGGGAGCTGTTTTTT.

This clonotype has only a few counts. J is TRBJ1-1 and V is TRBV20-1; TRBD1 aligns across 9 bases. The germline V gene encodes CDR1 DFQATT and CDR2 SNEGSKA (reference sequence). The V segment lost 5 bases and the J segment 5 bases; nucleotides outside the gene matches: 6. The CDR3 sequence is 13 residues long. The CDR3 DNA reads TGCAGTGCTGTAACAGGGGGCTGGACTGAAGCTTTCTTT. It yields the protein CSAVTGGWTEAFF.

This clonotype occurred a few times. This chain uses TRBV5-4 with TRBJ2-3, with 8 bases that match TRBD2. V lost 6 bases to trimming and J lost 0 bases; unmatched junction nucleotides: 6. From germline, CDR1 is SGHNT and CDR2 YYREEE (reference sequence). The CDR3 covers 15 residues. CDR3 DNA sequence: TGTGCCAGCATTCCGGGGGGGTCCAGCACAGATACGCAGTATTTT. It yields the protein CASIPGGSSTDTQYF.

The chain is built from TRBV11-2 and TRBJ2-7; D gene unclear. The CDR3 length is 16 residues. The germline V gene encodes CDR1 SGHAT and CDR2 FQNNGV. Between the trimmed V and J ends, which lost 0 bases and 2 bases, there was a span of 14 bases. The CDR3 nucleotides are TGTGCCAGCAGCTTAGATCGGAGCAGGTGGGCCTACGAGCAGTACTTC. Its protein product is CASSLDRSRWAYEQYF.

This clonotype occurred a few times. The chain combines TRBV6-5 with TRBJ1-1; maybe TRBD1 (6 bases). The CDR3 totals 17 residues. In germline, CDR1 is MNHEY, CDR2 SVGAGI. V shed 5 bases and J shed 3 bases, with 22 bases lying between them. CDR3 coding DNA: TGTGCCAGCAGTAACAGGGCGGTGGGTCCTGTGGACACTGAAGCTTTCTTT. Residues: CASSNRAVGPVDTEAFF.

The chain recombines TRBV10-3 with TRBJ1-1; D is unresolved. The CDR3 has 12 amino acids. Germline V gives CDR1 ENHRY, CDR2 SYGVKD. V was trimmed by 10 bases and J by 3 bases, leaving 12 bases between them. In DNA, the CDR3 is TGTGCCACCCGGGCCGGGGACACTGAAGCTTTCTTT. As protein: CATRAGDTEAFF.

Only a few counts were recorded for this clonotype. This chain joins TRBV7-2 and TRBJ2-3; 9 bases fit TRBD2. Germline lookup yields CDR1 SGHTA and CDR2 FQGNSA. The CDR3 contains 18 residues. The V gene end was trimmed by 3 bases and the J gene end by 4 bases; junction bases not matched to a gene: 14. The CDR3 protein is CASSFTLAGVTRSDTQYF. In nucleotides, the CDR3 is TGTGCCAGCAGCTTCACCTTAGCGGGGGTCACGAGATCAGATACGCAGTATTTT.

This clonotype was seen a few times. The chain employs TRBV20-1 and TRBJ2-5; the D is unclear. CDR3 size: 15 residues. V shed 6 bases and J shed 5 bases, with 22 bases lying between them. Germline CDR1 is DFQATT and CDR2 is SNEGSKA (reference sequence). CDR3 amino acids: CSAPPRAQLVETQYF. In DNA form, the CDR3 reads TGCAGTGCCCCCCCTAGGGCCCAGCTCGTTGAGACCCAGTACTTC.

The gene calls are TRBV7-7 and TRBJ2-1; 11 bases map to TRBD2. Germline V gene sequence: CDR1 SSHAT, CDR2 FNYEAQ (reference sequence). The CDR3 runs to 14 residues. V dropped 6 bases and J dropped 6; count of bases not matched to a gene: 4. The CDR3 loop is CASSRTSGFNEQFF. Here the CDR3 DNA reads TGTGCCAGCAGTCGGACTAGCGGGTTCAATGAGCAGTTCTTC.

About this clonotype: A much larger clone differs from this one at a single base, so this may be a read error. The J gene is TRBJ1-2, the V gene TRBV7-2, with a tentative D call TRBD1 (5 bases). The CDR3 loop spans 14 amino acids. Germline V gene data show CDR1 as SGHTA and CDR2 as FQGNSA. The CDR3 spells CASSLQGTNYGHTF. In nucleotides, the CDR3 is TGTGCCAGCAGCTTACAGGGTACTAACTATGGCCACACCTTC.

The sample holds many counts of this clonotype. This chain uses TRBV7-8 with TRBJ2-2; D might be TRBD2 (5 bases). The CDR3 totals 16 residues. V dropped 3 bases and J dropped 4 bases, with 15 bases sitting between them. Germline CDR1 is SGHVS and CDR2 is FQNEAQ. The CDR3 here is CASSFLPGLGTGELFF. The DNA for the CDR3 is TGTGCCAGCAGCTTCCTCCCGGGGTTGGGCACCGGGGAGCTGTTTTTT.

The V call is TRBV7-2, the J call TRBJ2-7; 7 positions agree with TRBD2. V gave up 4 bases and J gave up 6 bases; unmatched junction bases: 9. The CDR3 covers 14 residues. CDR1 and CDR2 (germline): SGHTA, FQGNSA. The CDR3 coding sequence is TGTGCCAGCAGCTGGGAAGCGGGAATTGGCGAGCAGTACTTC. It translates to CASSWEAGIGEQYF. The variable domain in full, with the rest retrieved from reference TRBV7-2 and TRBJ2-7, is GAGVSQSPSNKVTEKGKDVELRCDPISGHTALYWYRQSLGQGLEFLIYFQGNSAPDKSGLPSDRFSAERTGGSVSTLTIQRTQQEDSAVYLCASSWEAGIGEQYFGPGTRLTVT.

V usage is TRBV7-2 and J usage is TRBJ1-6; 8 bases are a match to TRBD1. The CDR3 loop spans 15 amino acids. V lost 4 bases and J lost 10; bases outside the gene matches: 9. Germline CDR1 SGHTA, CDR2 FQGNSA. The CDR3 loop reads CASSSYQGASSPLHF. The CDR3 nucleotides are TGTGCCAGCAGCTCCTATCAGGGGGCAAGCTCACCCCTCCACTTT.

The chain carries TRBV28 and TRBJ2-2; 7 nucleotides match TRBD1. Germline CDR1 is MDHEN and CDR2 is SYDVKM. The CDR3 has 14 amino acids. The V segment lost 7 bases and the J segment 3 bases; nucleotides outside the gene matches: 5. CDR3 sequence (DNA): TGTGCCAGCAAAGACAGGGTGCACACCGGGGAGCTGTTTTTT. It yields the protein CASKDRVHTGELFF. The variable domain in full, with the rest retrieved from reference TRBV28 and TRBJ2-2, is DVKVTQSSRYLVKRTGEKVFLECVQDMDHENMFWYRQDPGLGLRLIYFSYDVKMKEKGDIPEGYSVSREKKERFSLILESASTNQTSMYLCASKDRVHTGELFFGEGSRLTVL.